Presented here are 5 T cell receptor beta chains from one specimen sequenced in a study of T cells in localized non-small cell lung cancer. Profiling relied on immunoSEQ multiplex PCR, and the TCRdb table lists in-frame clones only, not all of them. Of tens of thousands of clones in the sample, 80% were seen once. The input for sequencing was PBMCs, taken before any cancer treatment. Receptors originate from a woman between 35 and 75 years old with stage II lung adenocarcinoma.

The rearrangement links TRBV30 to TRBJ2-5, with D hard to call. V was clipped by 3 bases and J by 1 base, with 6 bases between them. In germline, CDR1 is GTSNPN, CDR2 SVGIG (reference sequence). This CDR3 has 12 residues. CDR3 region: CAWRTFQETQYF. DNA of the CDR3: TGTGCCTGGAGAACGTTCCAAGAGACCCAGTACTTC.

CDR3 nucleotide sequence: TGTGCCTGGAGTTGGGGTGTGAACACTGAAGCTTTCTTT. Encoded protein: CAWSWGVNTEAFF. The chain has TRBV30 and TRBJ1-1; no definite D call. This CDR3 region has 13 residues. Germline V lookup: CDR1 GTSNPN, CDR2 SVGIG (reference sequence). V lost 2 bases, J lost 0 bases, and 7 bases lay in between.

In its sample, this clone was seen a few times. V is TRBV7-9 and J is TRBJ1-2; D ambiguous. Germline V gene data show CDR1 as SEHNR and CDR2 as FQNEAQ (reference sequence). Trimming removed 6 bases from V and 6 bases from J, with 17 bases in between. The CDR3 is made up of 14 amino acids. The CDR3 nucleotides read TGTGCCAGCAGACCGGAAGGGAAGAAAAATGGCTACACCTTC. Protein sequence: CASRPEGKKNGYTF.

The genes are TRBV27 and TRBJ1-2; tentative D call: TRBD1 (6 bases). Trimming stripped 0 bases from V and 4 bases from J, with 12 bases between. The V gene's germline CDR1 is MNHEY and CDR2 SMNVEV (reference sequence). The CDR3 has 15 amino acids. The CDR3 spells CASSLSGGFPYGYTF. For the CDR3, the DNA is TGTGCCAGCAGTTTATCAGGGGGATTCCCCTATGGCTACACCTTC.

In this sample, this clone turned up a few times. V is TRBV4-3 and J is TRBJ1-6; D unclear. CDR1 and CDR2 from the germline V gene are LGHNA and YSLEER. Trimming shortened V by 0 bases and J by 3 bases, and 9 bases separated the two germline ends. This CDR3 has 16 amino acids. CDR3 amino acids: CASSQDSGNYNSPLHF. The CDR3 nucleotides read TGCGCCAGCAGCCAAGACAGCGGGAACTATAATTCACCCCTCCACTTT.